This T cell receptor (beta chain) was documented in a study of T-cell reconstitution after alpha-beta-depleted transplantation in children. Whole-study findings and limits: Surviving thymic progenitors and recipient T cells were the source of high TCRbeta diversity at day 60 in some patients. Newly generated T cells supplied most T-cell counts and diversity one year post-transplant. Reportedly, only several hundred clones from non-depleted graft cells drove alpha-beta T-cell counts at about two months.

This clonotype was found a few times. Its cognate antigen is unknown. This sample's TCRbeta library carried unique molecular identifier barcodes. MiXCR, run by TCRdb on the PCR reads, gives a single entry per CDR3 protein. Of about 300,000 distinct CDR3 sequences in the sample, roughly 7.8% were seen once. The CDR3 sequence is 20 residues long. The V gene lost 0 bases and the J gene lost 0 bases, with 22 bases spanning the gap. Looked up from germline, CDR1 is SGDLS and CDR2 is YYNGEE. The chain employs TRBV9 and TRBJ2-1; TRBD1 is a possible D gene (5 bases). This sample comprised peripheral blood, obtained 360 days after TCRalphabeta/CD19-depleted stem cell transplant. The receptor was derived from a female patient aged 2-10 years who had a stem cell transplant for Fanconi anemia, so the T cells may come from the graft donor. In DNA form, the CDR3 reads TGTGCCAGCAGCGTAGATCCACCCGGTTTCTGGGGCAACTCCTACAATGAGCAGTTCTTC. Protein product: CASSVDPPGFWGNSYNEQFF.